This T cell receptor beta chain was recorded in a study of blood T cell repertoires in COVID-19. Study as a whole: Donors in the United States, Italy and Spain gave samples during acute or convalescent COVID-19.

CDR1 is SNHLY and CDR2 is FYNNEI in the germline V gene. V dropped 6 bases and J dropped 3 bases, with 12 bases sitting between them. The CDR3 extends over 14 amino acids. The assay was immunoSEQ multiplex PCR, and TCRdb's table has in-frame clones only and misses some. The sample lists almost 300,000 clones, just under 90% occurring once. Those enrolled in Seattle joined during active infection and were followed longitudinally afterward. The chain is built from TRBV2 and TRBJ1-5; a possible D gene is TRBD1 (6 bases). The TCR was taken from a woman in her 30s with COVID-19, enrolled during active disease. Sequencing was carried out using peripheral blood. The CDR3 DNA is TGTGCCAGCAGGGAGGACAGCTTCAATCAGCCCCAGCATTTT. Its translation: CASREDSFNQPQHF. Full variable domain (rest looked up from reference TRBV2 and TRBJ1-5): EPEVTQTPSHQVTQMGQEVILRCVPISNHLYFYWYRQILGQKVEFLVSFYNNEISEKSEIFDDQFSVERPDGSNFTLKIRSTKLEDSAMYFCASREDSFNQPQHFGDGTRLSIL.